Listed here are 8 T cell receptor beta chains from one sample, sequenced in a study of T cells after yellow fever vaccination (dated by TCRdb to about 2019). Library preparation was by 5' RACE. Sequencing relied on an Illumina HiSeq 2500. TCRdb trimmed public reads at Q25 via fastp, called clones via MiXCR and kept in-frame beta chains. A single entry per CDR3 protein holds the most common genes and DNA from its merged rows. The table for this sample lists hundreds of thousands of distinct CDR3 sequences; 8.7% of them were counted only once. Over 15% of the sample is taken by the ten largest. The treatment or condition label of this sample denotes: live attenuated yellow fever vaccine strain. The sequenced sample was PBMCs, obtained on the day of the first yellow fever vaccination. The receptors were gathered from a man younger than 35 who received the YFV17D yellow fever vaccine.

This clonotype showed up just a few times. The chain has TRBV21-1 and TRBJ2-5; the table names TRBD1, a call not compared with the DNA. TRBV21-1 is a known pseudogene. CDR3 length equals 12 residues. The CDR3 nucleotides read TGTGCCAGTCCGGGCCCCCTGGAGACCCAGTACTTC. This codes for CASPGPLETQYF.

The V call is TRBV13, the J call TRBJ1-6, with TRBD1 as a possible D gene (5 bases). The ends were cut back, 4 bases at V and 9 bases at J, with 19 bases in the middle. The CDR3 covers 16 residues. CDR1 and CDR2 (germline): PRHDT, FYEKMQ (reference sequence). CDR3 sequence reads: CASSSRGRAGVSPLHF. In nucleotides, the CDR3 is TGTGCCAGCAGCTCCAGAGGCAGGGCAGGAGTTTCACCCCTCCACTTT.

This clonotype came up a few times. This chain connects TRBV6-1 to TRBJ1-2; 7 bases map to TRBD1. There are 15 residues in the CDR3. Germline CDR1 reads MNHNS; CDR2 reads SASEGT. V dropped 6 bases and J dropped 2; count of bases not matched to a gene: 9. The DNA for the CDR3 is TGTGCCAGCAGAGAGAGTGGACAGGAAAACTATGGCTACACCTTC. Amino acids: CASRESGQENYGYTF.

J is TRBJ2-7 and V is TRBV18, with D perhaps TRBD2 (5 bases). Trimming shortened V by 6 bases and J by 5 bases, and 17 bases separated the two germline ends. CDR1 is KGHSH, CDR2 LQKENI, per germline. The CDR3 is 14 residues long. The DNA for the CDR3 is TGTGCCAGCTCGGAAACCTCGGGAACCCACGAGCAGTACGTC. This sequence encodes CASSETSGTHEQYV.

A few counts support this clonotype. The CDR3 DNA is TGTGCCAGCAGCTTATCGTCGGGGACTGCCTATGGCTACACCTTC. Translating gives CASSLSSGTAYGYTF. The V gene is TRBV7-3, the J gene TRBJ1-2; weak D call: TRBD1 (5 bases). This CDR3 is built from 15 residues. Trimming removed 2 bases at V and 4 bases at J, with 14 bases between. Germline V gene data show CDR1 as SGHTA and CDR2 as FQGTGA.

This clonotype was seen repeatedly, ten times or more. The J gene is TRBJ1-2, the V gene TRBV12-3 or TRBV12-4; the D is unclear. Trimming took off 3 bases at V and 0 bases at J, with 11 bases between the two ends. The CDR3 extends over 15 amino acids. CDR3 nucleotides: TGTGCCAGCAGTTTGTGGTCGAGAGCTAACTATGGCTACACCTTC. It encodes CASSLWSRANYGYTF.

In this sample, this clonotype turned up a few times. CDR3 DNA: TGTGCCATCAGTCCGCCGGGACAGGGGTACACCGGGGAGCTGTTTTTT. The encoded protein is CAISPPGQGYTGELFF. The gene calls are TRBV10-3 and TRBJ2-2; TRBD1 matches at 10 bases. Trimming cost V 5 bases and J 3 bases; bases outside gene matches: 6. The CDR3 is 16 residues long. The germline V gene encodes CDR1 ENHRY and CDR2 SYGVKD.

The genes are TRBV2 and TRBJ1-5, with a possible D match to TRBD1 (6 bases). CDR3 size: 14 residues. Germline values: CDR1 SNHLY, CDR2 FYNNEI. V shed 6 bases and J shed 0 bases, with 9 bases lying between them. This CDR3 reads CASRDRISNQPQHF. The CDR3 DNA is TGTGCCAGCAGAGACAGGATTAGCAATCAGCCCCAGCATTTT.